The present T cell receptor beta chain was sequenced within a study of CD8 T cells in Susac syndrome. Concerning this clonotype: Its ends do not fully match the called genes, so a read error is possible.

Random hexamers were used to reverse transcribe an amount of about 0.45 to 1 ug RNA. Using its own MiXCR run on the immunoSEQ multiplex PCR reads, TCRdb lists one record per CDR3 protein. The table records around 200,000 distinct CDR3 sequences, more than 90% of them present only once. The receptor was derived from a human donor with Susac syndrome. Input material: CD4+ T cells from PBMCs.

The CDR3 DNA is TGCAGTGCAATTACGGACAATCCGCCCCAGCATTTT. Its protein is CSAITDNPPQHF. The V call is TRBV20-1, the J call TRBJ1-5; tentatively, D is TRBD1 (5 bases). This CDR3 comprises 12 residues. Per germline, CDR1 DFQATT and CDR2 SNEGSKA (reference sequence).